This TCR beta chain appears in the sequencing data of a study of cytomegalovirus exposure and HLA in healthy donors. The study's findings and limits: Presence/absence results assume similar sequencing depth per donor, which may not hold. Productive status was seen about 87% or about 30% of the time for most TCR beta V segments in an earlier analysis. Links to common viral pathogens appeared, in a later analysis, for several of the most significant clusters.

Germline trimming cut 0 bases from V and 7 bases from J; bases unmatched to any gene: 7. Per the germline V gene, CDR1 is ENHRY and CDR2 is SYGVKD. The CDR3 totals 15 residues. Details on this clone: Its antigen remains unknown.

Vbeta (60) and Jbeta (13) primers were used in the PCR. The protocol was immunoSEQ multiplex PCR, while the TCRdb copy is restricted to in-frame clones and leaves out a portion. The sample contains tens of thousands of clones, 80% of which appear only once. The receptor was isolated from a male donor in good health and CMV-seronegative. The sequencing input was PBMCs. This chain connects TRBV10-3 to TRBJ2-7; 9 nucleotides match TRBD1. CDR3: CAISESGTGLWEQYF. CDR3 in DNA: TGTGCCATCAGTGAGTCCGGGACAGGGTTGTGGGAGCAGTACTTC.